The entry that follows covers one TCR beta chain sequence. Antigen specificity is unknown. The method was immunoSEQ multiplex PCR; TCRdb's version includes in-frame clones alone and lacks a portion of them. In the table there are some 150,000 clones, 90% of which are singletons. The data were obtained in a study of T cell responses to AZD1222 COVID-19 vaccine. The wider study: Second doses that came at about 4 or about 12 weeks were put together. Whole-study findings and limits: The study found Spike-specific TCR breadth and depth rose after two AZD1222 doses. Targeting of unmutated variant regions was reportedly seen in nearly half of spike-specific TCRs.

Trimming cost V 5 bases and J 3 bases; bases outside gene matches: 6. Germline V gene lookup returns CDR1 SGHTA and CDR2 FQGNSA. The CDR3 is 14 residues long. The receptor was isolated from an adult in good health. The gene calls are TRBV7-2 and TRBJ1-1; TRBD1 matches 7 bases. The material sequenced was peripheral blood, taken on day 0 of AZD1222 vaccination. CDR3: CASSLQGRDTEAFF. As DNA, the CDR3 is TGTGCCAGCAGCCTACAGGGGCGAGACACTGAAGCTTTCTTT.